These T cell receptor beta chains were read from a single sample in a study of blood T cell repertoires in COVID-19. Clones were read by immunoSEQ multiplex PCR, and TCRdb kept only the in-frame ones, dropping some. The data show around 99,000 clones, with about four fifths seen just once and over 15% held by the top ten. The sequencing input was peripheral blood. The receptors here all came from a woman older than 75 with active or convalescent COVID-19. Both conserved end residues are part of each CDR3.

>TRBV19|TRBJ1-3
CASRVPGNTIYF
>TRBV10-3|TRBJ2-1
CAIRGVYNEQFF
>TRBV6-5|TRBJ1-2
CASTGNRGSGYTF
>TRBV5-1|TRBJ2-2
CASSLDSGTGELFF
>TRBV5-5|TRBJ2-2
CASSLFDRATGELFF
>TRBV5-5|TRBJ1-2
CASSLGGGGYTF
>TRBV7-6|TRBJ2-1
CASSPKEDRVNNEQFF
>TRBV6-4|TRBJ2-1
CASSEFGLAGAYEQFF
>TRBV28|TRBJ1-5
CASSLNPSVQPQHF
>TRBV28|TRBJ1-5
CASSITGQPQHF
>TRBV5-5|TRBJ2-5
CASSLGADQETQYF
>TRBV18|TRBJ2-5
CASSPTSSQETQYF
>TRBV6-6|TRBJ2-1
CASSGAGGRQFF
>TRBV9|TRBJ2-1
CASTLGAATPYNEQFF
>TRBV11-2|TRBJ2-7
CASSRDRGLSYEQYF
>TRBV25-1|TRBJ2-1
CASSGDFYNEQFF
>TRBV9|TRBJ2-2
CASSVTAARGTGELFF
>TRBV10-3|TRBJ1-2
CAISESAGVNYGYTF
>TRBV5-1|TRBJ1-1
CASSPRPGQNTEAFF
>TRBV6-5|TRBJ1-4
CASSYSLGGLEEKLFF
>TRBV18|TRBJ1-2
CASSATGVDGYTF
>TRBV9|TRBJ1-6
CASSGGTGNNSPLHF